The next 5 T cell receptor beta chains were all read from a single sample in a study of cytomegalovirus exposure and HLA in healthy donors. The method was immunoSEQ multiplex PCR; TCRdb's version includes in-frame clones alone and lacks a portion of them. The sample shows about 76,000 clones, roughly 94% of them seen only once. The material sequenced was PBMCs. The receptor source for this set is a man aged 18 to 35 in good health and CMV-seropositive.

V is TRBV2 and J is TRBJ1-5, with 8 bases identical to TRBD1. Per the germline V gene, CDR1 is SNHLY and CDR2 is FYNNEI. CDR3 length: 14 amino acids. Trimming took 1 base from V and 4 from J; bases not matched to a gene: 0. The CDR3 here is CASSEGTGNQPQHF. CDR3 DNA sequence: TGTGCCAGCAGTGAAGGGACAGGGAATCAGCCCCAGCATTTT.

The V call is TRBV5-1, the J call TRBJ2-1; 8 bases map to TRBD1. Losses at the gene ends were 2 bases for V and 0 bases for J; bases not matched to a gene: 1. Germline assignment: CDR1 SGHRS and CDR2 YFSETQ. The CDR3 totals 15 residues. The CDR3 bases are TGCGCCAGCAGCTTCGGACAGGGCTCCTACAATGAGCAGTTCTTC. Protein: CASSFGQGSYNEQFF.

The chain joins TRBV29-1 to TRBJ2-1; a weak D match, TRBD2 (6 bases). This CDR3 comprises 15 residues. Trimming stripped 7 bases from V and 6 bases from J, with 22 bases between. Germline V CDR1 and CDR2: SQVTM, ANQGSEA. The CDR3 bases are TGCAGCGGCACCCTCGACTGGGCGGGGCGCAATGAGCAGTTCTTC. Its translation is CSGTLDWAGRNEQFF.

The rearrangement joins TRBV23-1 to TRBJ1-5; D uncertain. TRBV23-1 is sorted into the ORF group, with uncertain function. Trimming removed 7 bases at V and 7 bases at J, with 11 bases between. The CDR3 has 12 residues. The CDR3 DNA follows: TGCGCCAGCACTCGGGGTTGCCAGCCCCAGCATTTT. Translated: CASTRGCQPQHF.

This chain connects TRBV7-9 to TRBJ1-2; 7 bases agree with TRBD1. Germline V CDR1 and CDR2: SEHNR, FQNEAQ (reference sequence). The junction had 11 bases not matched to a gene; V was cut back by 4 bases and J by 3 bases. CDR3 length: 16 residues. The CDR3 DNA reads TGTGCCAGCAGCTCCACGACAGGGCCAACCCACTATGGCTACACCTTC. The encoded protein is CASSSTTGPTHYGYTF.